Listed below are T cell receptor beta chains from one sample, sequenced in a study of T cells after yellow fever vaccination. Via MiXCR, TCRdb re-called the 5' RACE reads, giving one row per CDR3 protein. The top ten hold 2.5% of the sample, which has 100,000 to 150,000 distinct CDR3 sequences, 7.4% seen once. Material: CD4+ T cells sorted from PBMCs, obtained 10 to 11 days after the first yellow fever vaccination. These receptors were obtained from a man aged 18 to 30 who received the YFV17D yellow fever vaccine. The CDR3 runs from the conserved cysteine through the conserved F or W. The order of the fields is V gene, D gene, clone size, J gene, CDR3 DNA, CDR3 protein. A D gene is named only where the DNA matches it firmly. Clone size is given for some rows only: seen once, a few or many times, or a class if the clone is expanded.

TRBV7-2	TRBD1	few	TRBJ1-1	TGTGCCAGCAGCCCAACCGGGACAGGGGTCCCTGAAGCTTTCTTT	CASSPTGTGVPEAFF
TRBV12-3/TRBV12-4	TRBD1	.	TRBJ1-1	TGTGCCAGCAGCCAAGGGACAGGGACCACTGAAGCTTTCTTT	CASSQGTGTTEAFF
TRBV5-4	TRBD1	few	TRBJ2-7	TGTGCCAGCAGCTGGGGTAGGGACAGCTCCTACGAGCAGTACTTC	CASSWGRDSSYEQYF
TRBV14	TRBD2	many	TRBJ2-5	TGTGCCAGCAGCCCAGGGATTATAGCGGGGAGAGAGACCCAGTACTTC	CASSPGIIAGRETQYF
TRBV18	.	few	TRBJ1-4	TGTGCCAGCTCACCAATGAGCGGGGCGGATGAAAAACTGTTTTTT	CASSPMSGADEKLFF
TRBV7-2	.	.	TRBJ2-7	TGTGCCAGCAGCTTAGCGAGGGCAGGGGCCTCCTACGAGCAGTACTTC	CASSLARAGASYEQYF
TRBV20-1	TRBD1	.	TRBJ2-7	TGCAGTGCTAAACCGGGACAGAGGTCCTACGAGCAGTACTTC	CSAKPGQRSYEQYF
TRBV7-2	.	many	TRBJ1-2	TGTGCCAGCAGCTCAAGAAGGACAAGCTATGGCTACACCTTC	CASSSRRTSYGYTF
TRBV5-1	.	many	TRBJ1-1	TGCGCCAGCAGCTCCCCGGGGGGAGGGACTGAAGCTTTCTTT	CASSSPGGGTEAFF
TRBV6-6	TRBD2	many	TRBJ2-5	TGTGCCAGCAGCGGGACTAACTATGGGACCCAGTACTTC	CASSGTNYGTQYF
TRBV3-1	.	many	TRBJ1-1	TGTGCCAGCACCACTCAGGGGAACACTGAAGCTTTCTTT	CASTTQGNTEAFF
TRBV12-3/TRBV12-4	.	.	TRBJ2-7	TGTGCCAGCAGTCCAGACACGTACGAGCAGTACTTC	CASSPDTYEQYF
TRBV29-1	.	many	TRBJ2-5	TGCAGCGTAGGAGGGGGGGCGAAGACCCAGTACTTC	CSVGGGAKTQYF
TRBV11-3	.	many	TRBJ1-1	TGTGCCAGCAGCTTTTCAGGGTCAGCGACTGAAGCTTTCTTT	CASSFSGSATEAFF
TRBV4-1	.	many	TRBJ1-4	TGCGCCAGCAGCCAAGAAGGGAACAGGAATGAAAAACTGTTTTTT	CASSQEGNRNEKLFF
TRBV7-9	.	few	TRBJ1-1	TGTGCCAGCAGCTTAGCGGCGGGTTGGGACACTGAAGCTTTCTTT	CASSLAAGWDTEAFF
TRBV2	.	many	TRBJ1-2	TGTGCCGCGCCCCTGGGTACAGCTAACTATGGCTACACCTTC	CAAPLGTANYGYTF
TRBV6-2/TRBV6-3	.	many	TRBJ2-5	TGTGCCAGCAGTTCCTCCCGCGGGGTTCCTCGGGAGACCCAGTACTTC	CASSSSRGVPRETQYF
TRBV7-8	TRBD1	many	TRBJ2-7	TGTGCCAGCAGCCGGGACAGGGGAACCTACGAGCAGTACTTC	CASSRDRGTYEQYF
TRBV20-1	.	many	TRBJ1-1	TGCAGTGCTAACAGGGCTATTAACACTGAAGCTTTCTTT	CSANRAINTEAFF
TRBV12-3/TRBV12-4	TRBD2	many	TRBJ2-3	TGTGCCAGCAGTACCCAACTAGCGGGGAGCACAGATACGCAGTATTTT	CASSTQLAGSTDTQYF
TRBV20-1	TRBD2	many	TRBJ2-1	TGCAGTGCTAGCGGCGGGGGGTACAATGAGCAGTTCTTC	CSASGGGYNEQFF
TRBV20-1	.	many	TRBJ2-5	TGCAGTGCTAGGAGGGCGACTGACCAAGAGACCCAGTACTTC	CSARRATDQETQYF
TRBV5-1	TRBD2	many	TRBJ2-5	TGCGCCAGCAGCTCGAAACGGACTAGCGGGGAAGAGACCCAGTACTTC	CASSSKRTSGEETQYF
TRBV7-2	.	few	TRBJ2-3	TGTGCCAGCAGTAGACAGGAGTCAGATACGCAGTATTTT	CASSRQESDTQYF
TRBV19	.	many	TRBJ2-1	TGTGCCAGTAGTATAGGGGGACACTTCAATGAGCAGTTCTTC	CASSIGGHFNEQFF
TRBV11-2	.	many	TRBJ1-4	TGTGCCAGCAGCTTAAGGTCAACTAATGAAAAACTGTTTTTT	CASSLRSTNEKLFF
TRBV24-1	TRBD1	many	TRBJ2-1	TGTGCCACCAGTGACTCTGGACAGGGGACCTACAATGAGCAGTTCTTC	CATSDSGQGTYNEQFF
TRBV6-5	TRBD2	many	TRBJ2-1	TGTGCCAGCAGTTACTCTAGCGGGTCCTACAATGAGCAGTTCTTC	CASSYSSGSYNEQFF
TRBV4-2	TRBD2	many	TRBJ2-1	TGTGCCAGCAGCCAAGCCTTACTAGCGGGGGGACACAATGAGCAGTTCTTC	CASSQALLAGGHNEQFF
TRBV7-2	.	many	TRBJ2-3	TGTGCCAGCAGCCGAAGGTCGGGGGGCTTGGATACGCAGTATTTT	CASSRRSGGLDTQYF
TRBV6-6	.	.	TRBJ1-1	TGTGCCAGCAGTTACCAAGTCTCCCCTGAAGCTTTCTTT	CASSYQVSPEAFF
TRBV4-3	.	many	TRBJ2-3	TGCGCCAGCAGCCACGACGCCACATGGCCCGTGGGGACAGATACGCAGTATTTT	CASSHDATWPVGTDTQYF
TRBV7-2	.	.	TRBJ1-3	TGTGCCAGCAGCTCTCGGACAAGCGGGTCCATTTATTTT	CASSSRTSGSIYF
TRBV20-1	TRBD1	many	TRBJ1-4	TGCAGTGCTTTCCGGGACAGGGGATCTGAAAAACTGTTTTTT	CSAFRDRGSEKLFF
TRBV7-9	TRBD1	many	TRBJ1-2	TGTGCCAGCAGCTCATGGACAGGGGGGAATGGCTACACCTTC	CASSSWTGGNGYTF
TRBV10-3	TRBD2	many	TRBJ2-5	TGTGCCATCAGCCGGACTAGGGAAGAGACCCAGTACTTC	CAISRTREETQYF
TRBV7-9	.	many	TRBJ2-1	TGTGCCAGCAGCTTAGGGGCGGGGAATGAGCAGTTCTTC	CASSLGAGNEQFF
TRBV6-5	.	many	TRBJ2-2	TGTGCCAGCAGTTACCCCCCCACCCGGGAGCTGTTTTTT	CASSYPPTRELFF
TRBV7-2	TRBD2	many	TRBJ2-3	TGCGCCAGCAGCTTGCGGGGGAGCACAGATACGCAGTATTTT	CASSLRGSTDTQYF
TRBV7-2	.	many	TRBJ1-4	TGTGCCAGCAGCTTGTTGGGTGGGGCAACTAATGAAAAACTGTTTTTT	CASSLLGGATNEKLFF
TRBV6-5	TRBD1	.	TRBJ1-2	TGTGCCAGTATTACCCCGGGACAGGGGGCAGACTATGGCTACACCTTC	CASITPGQGADYGYTF